These 18 T cell receptor beta chains were sequenced from one sample in a study of cytomegalovirus exposure and HLA in healthy donors. With 60 Vbeta and 13 Jbeta primers, the PCR was carried out. Clones were read by immunoSEQ multiplex PCR, and TCRdb kept only the in-frame ones, dropping some. The data hold about 77,000 clones, with around 79% observed a single time. The sequencing input was PBMCs. These receptors were collected from a man between 35 and 55 years old in good health and CMV-seronegative.

V usage is TRBV5-1 and J usage is TRBJ2-7; D gene uncertain. The germline V gene encodes CDR1 SGHRS and CDR2 YFSETQ. The germline V and J ends were trimmed by 6 bases and 0 bases, with 10 bases remaining between them. This CDR3 is built from 13 residues. CDR3 residues: CASTATGSYEQYF. For the CDR3, the DNA is TGCGCCAGCACGGCTACGGGCTCCTACGAGCAGTACTTC.

The chain is built from TRBV6-4 and TRBJ1-1; D remains unclear. With 6 bases removed from V and 1 base from J, the gap between germline ends came to 9 bases. CDR3 size: 13 residues. CDR1 and CDR2 from the germline V gene are MRHNA and SNTAGT. The CDR3 DNA follows: TGTGCCAGCAGCTTTGCGGAGAACACTGAAGCTTTCTTT. Encoded protein: CASSFAENTEAFF.

The chain joins TRBV7-4 to TRBJ1-3, with D hard to call. CDR3 length equals 13 residues. Germline CDR1 SGHVT, CDR2 SQSDAQ. Trimming left V 3 bases short and J 4 bases short, with 7 bases between. The chain's CDR3 is CASSFVGGNTIYF. CDR3 sequence (DNA): TGTGCCAGCAGCTTTGTTGGCGGAAACACCATATATTTT.

The V and J genes are TRBV11-2 and TRBJ2-7; a possible D gene is TRBD2 (7 bases). This CDR3 has 15 amino acids. Trimming stripped 1 base from V and 3 bases from J, with 13 bases between. Germline V lookup: CDR1 SGHAT, CDR2 FQNNGV. The CDR3 protein is CASSLGGGGGYEQYF. In nucleotides, the CDR3 is TGTGCCAGCAGCTTAGGAGGGGGGGGAGGCTACGAGCAGTACTTC.

V and J are TRBV5-1 and TRBJ2-5, with 7 bases identical to TRBD1. Trimming removed 6 bases from V and 4 bases from J; junction bases left unmatched: 9. CDR1 is SGHRS and CDR2 is YFSETQ in the germline V gene. The CDR3 is 14 amino acids. The CDR3 DNA reads as TGCGCCAGCAATGAGGGGGCCAGGGGAGAGACCCAGTACTTC. Translated: CASNEGARGETQYF. The complete variable domain, with remaining parts taken from reference TRBV5-1 and TRBJ2-5, reads KAGVTQTPRYLIKTRGQQVTLSCSPISGHRSVSWYQQTPGQGLQFLFEYFSETQRNKGNFPGRFSGRQFSNSRSEMNVSTLELGDSALYLCASNEGARGETQYFGPGTRLLVL.

The J gene is TRBJ2-5, the V gene TRBV9; perhaps TRBD2 as D (7 bases). The V end lost 4 bases, the J end lost 4 bases, and 17 bases lay between the germline ends. Germline V gene lookup returns CDR1 SGDLS and CDR2 YYNGEE. The CDR3 covers 15 residues. For the CDR3, the DNA is TGTGCCAGCAGCCCGACCCAGGGGAGGGGAGAGACCCAGTACTTC. It translates to CASSPTQGRGETQYF.

This chain uses TRBV7-9 with TRBJ1-3, with a weak D call TRBD1 (5 bases). CDR3 length: 18 residues. V was shortened by 2 bases and J by 2 bases, with 19 bases between the two germline ends. The germline V gene encodes CDR1 SEHNR and CDR2 FQNEAQ (reference sequence). The CDR3 bases are TGTGCCAGCAGCTTATATCGGGAGGGCGCGGGACCTGGAAACACCATATATTTT. This gives the protein CASSLYREGAGPGNTIYF.

This chain uses TRBV5-4 with TRBJ1-3; weak D call: TRBD1 (6 bases). The V and J ends lost 4 bases and 0 bases respectively, with 14 bases between them. The length of the CDR3 is 16 residues. Germline CDR1 is SGHNT and CDR2 is YYREEE (reference sequence). In nucleotides, the CDR3 is TGTGCCAGCAGCACTGGGGGGGCAATCTCTGGAAACACCATATATTTT. The encoded protein is CASSTGGAISGNTIYF. Full variable domain (rest looked up from reference TRBV5-4 and TRBJ1-3): ETGVTQSPTHLIKTRGQQVTLRCSSQSGHNTVSWYQQALGQGPQFIFQYYREEENGRGNFPPRFSGLQFPNYSSELNVNALELDDSALYLCASSTGGAISGNTIYFGEGSWLTVV.

The J gene is TRBJ1-1, the V gene TRBV5-1; a possible D gene is TRBD1 (5 bases). This CDR3 has 15 residues. The germline V gene encodes CDR1 SGHRS and CDR2 YFSETQ. Trimming took 0 bases from V and 4 from J, leaving 13 bases between them. The DNA for the CDR3 is TGCGCCAGCAGCTTGGTAGGGGAGGGGAGCACTGAAGCTTTCTTT. As protein: CASSLVGEGSTEAFF.

This chain joins TRBV4-2 and TRBJ2-7, with D possibly being TRBD1 (5 bases). V lost 0 bases and J 3 bases, leaving 15 bases between the germline ends. The CDR3 loop spans 16 amino acids. CDR1 LGHNA and CDR2 YNFKEQ come from the germline V gene. CDR3 loop: CASSQDPTGNIYEQYF. Written as DNA, the CDR3 is TGTGCCAGCAGCCAAGACCCCACAGGCAACATCTACGAGCAGTACTTC.

The gene calls are TRBV5-1 and TRBJ2-2; D not resolved. The CDR3 extends over 14 amino acids. Trimming removed 2 bases from V and 4 bases from J, with 9 bases in between. The V gene's germline CDR1 is SGHRS and CDR2 YFSETQ. This CDR3 is CASSFGFGTGELFF. CDR3 nucleotide sequence: TGCGCCAGCAGCTTCGGTTTCGGCACCGGGGAGCTGTTTTTT.

This chain uses TRBV6-1 with TRBJ2-1, with a tentative D call TRBD1 (6 bases). Trimming took 6 bases from V and 4 from J, leaving 10 bases between them. The germline CDR1 and CDR2 sequences are MNHNS and SASEGT. CDR3 size: 13 residues. CDR3 nucleotide sequence: TGTGCCAGCAGGCAGGGGAATTACAATGAGCAGTTCTTC. Translated, it gives CASRQGNYNEQFF.

The rearrangement joins TRBV5-8 to TRBJ1-1; a weak D match, TRBD1 (6 bases). V shed 1 base and J shed 5 bases, with 18 bases lying between them. CDR1 is SGHTS, CDR2 YDEGEE, per germline. The CDR3 covers 16 residues. This CDR3 is CASSLRDKHRRTEAFF. The CDR3 nucleotides read TGTGCCAGCAGCTTGCGGGACAAACATCGGAGGACTGAAGCTTTCTTT.

The chain is built from TRBV5-1 and TRBJ2-3; the D gene is possibly TRBD1 (6 bases). Trimming left V 0 bases short and J 1 base short, with 15 bases between. CDR1 SGHRS and CDR2 YFSETQ come from the germline V gene. CDR3 size: 17 residues. CDR3 sequence reads: CASSLGFRTEGTDTQYF. The CDR3 DNA reads TGCGCCAGCAGCTTGGGATTTAGGACAGAAGGCACAGATACGCAGTATTTT.

CDR3 protein: CASSPGTSTGELFF. The CDR3 nucleotides read TGTGCCAGCAGTCCCGGGACTAGCACCGGGGAGCTGTTTTTT. This chain uses TRBV6-4 with TRBJ2-2, with 8 bases aligning to TRBD2. This CDR3 is 14 amino acids long. CDR1 is MRHNA and CDR2 is SNTAGT in the germline V gene. Trimming took 5 bases from V and 4 from J; bases not matched to a gene: 3.

This rearrangement joins TRBV6-1 to TRBJ2-7, with D perhaps TRBD1 (5 bases). The CDR3 loop spans 14 amino acids. The ends were cut back, 6 bases at V and 7 bases at J, with 19 bases in the middle. The germline gives CDR1 MNHNS, CDR2 SASEGT. CDR3: CASSATRVLGEQYF. The CDR3 DNA is TGTGCCAGCAGCGCAACCAGGGTTTTAGGAGAGCAGTACTTC.

V and J are TRBV18 and TRBJ1-1; 7 bases line up with TRBD1. After removal of 2 bases from V and 3 bases from J, the junction contained 3 bases not matched to a gene. The CDR3 runs 14 residues. CDR1 is KGHSH and CDR2 is LQKENI in the germline V gene. CDR3 DNA: TGTGCCAGCTCACCAAGGGGGCAGGACACTGAAGCTTTCTTT. The encoded protein is CASSPRGQDTEAFF.

The CDR3 region is CASSLDRQYNEQFF. The CDR3, as DNA: TGTGCCAGCAGCCTCGACCGACAGTACAATGAGCAGTTCTTC. The V call is TRBV7-9, the J call TRBJ2-1; D perhaps matches TRBD1 (5 bases). This CDR3 is 14 amino acids long. V was cut by 5 bases and J by 4 bases, with 12 bases left in between. CDR1 is SEHNR and CDR2 is FQNEAQ in the germline V gene (reference sequence).